These T cell receptor beta chains were read from a single sample in a study of early T cells in non-severe SARS-CoV-2 infection. A single record per CDR3 protein comes from TCRdb applying MiXCR to the 5' RACE reads. The repertoire has around 19,000 distinct CDR3 sequences, roughly 6% of them found once; the top ten carry 6.3%. Specimen: whole blood. The receptors come from an adult who was a healthcare worker with PCR-confirmed SARS-CoV-2 infection or an uninfected control (not recorded which). CDR3s include the opening cysteine and the closing phenylalanine or tryptophan. Fields, in order: CDR3 protein, V gene, J gene, D gene. D genes are given only for firm matches.

CDR3: CASKEPVAGTRSYNEQFF; V: TRBV12-3/TRBV12-4; J: TRBJ2-1; D: TRBD2
CDR3: CSATTGGGNNEKLFF; V: TRBV20-1; J: TRBJ1-4; D: TRBD1
CDR3: CASSTRDWASDTQYF; V: TRBV27; J: TRBJ2-3; D: NA
CDR3: CASSRTAPPYEQYF; V: TRBV28; J: TRBJ2-7; D: NA
CDR3: CASSLAGQITYNEQFF; V: TRBV11-3; J: TRBJ2-1; D: TRBD1
CDR3: CASSPSRGQYEQYF; V: TRBV7-8; J: TRBJ2-7; D: TRBD1
CDR3: CASRPTTSLGETQYF; V: TRBV12-3/TRBV12-4; J: TRBJ2-5; D: NA
CDR3: CASSRQIKGPTEAFF; V: TRBV11-2; J: TRBJ1-1; D: NA
CDR3: CASSFRGAGELFF; V: TRBV7-6; J: TRBJ2-2; D: NA
CDR3: CASSPKDRGGYTF; V: TRBV7-2; J: TRBJ1-2; D: TRBD1
CDR3: CSGGTGTGGEQYF; V: TRBV29-1; J: TRBJ2-7; D: TRBD1
CDR3: CASSQEGREGRTDTQYF; V: TRBV4-1; J: TRBJ2-3; D: TRBD2